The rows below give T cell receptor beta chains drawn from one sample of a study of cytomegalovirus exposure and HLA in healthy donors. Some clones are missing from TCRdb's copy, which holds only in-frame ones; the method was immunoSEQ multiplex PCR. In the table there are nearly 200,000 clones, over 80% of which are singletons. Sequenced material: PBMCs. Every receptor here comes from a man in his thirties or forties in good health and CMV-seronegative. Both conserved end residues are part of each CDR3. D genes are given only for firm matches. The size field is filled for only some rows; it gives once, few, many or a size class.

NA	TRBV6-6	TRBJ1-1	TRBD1	CASRGDRLNTEAFF	TGTGCCAGCAGAGGGGACAGGCTGAACACTGAAGCTTTCTTT
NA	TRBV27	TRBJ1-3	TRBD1	CASSPRTGGNTIYF	TGTGCCAGCAGTCCCCGGACAGGAGGAAACACCATATATTTT
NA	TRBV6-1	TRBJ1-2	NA	CASSEGQYYGYTF	TGTGCCAGCAGTGAAGGACAGTACTATGGCTACACCTTC
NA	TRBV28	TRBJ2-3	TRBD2	CASSLTAGDGTDTQYF	TGTGCCAGCAGTTTAACAGCGGGGGATGGCACAGATACGCAGTATTTT
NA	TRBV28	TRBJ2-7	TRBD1	CASSPHSGTGDDEQYF	TGTGCCAGCAGCCCACACTCGGGGACAGGGGACGACGAGCAGTACTTC
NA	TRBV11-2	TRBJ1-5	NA	CASSYNHYSNQPQHF	TGTGCCAGCAGCTACAATCATTATAGCAATCAGCCCCAGCATTTT
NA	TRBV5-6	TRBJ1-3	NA	CASSLIDDGNTIYF	TGTGCCAGCAGCCTGATAGATGATGGAAACACCATATATTTT
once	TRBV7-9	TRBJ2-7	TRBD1	CASSPPSGTGAYEQYF	TGTGCCAGCAGTCCCCCCTCCGGGACAGGGGCATACGAGCAGTACTTC
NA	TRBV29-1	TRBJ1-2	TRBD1	CSVAGTGGTYGYTF	TGCAGCGTAGCCGGGACAGGGGGCACCTATGGCTACACCTTC
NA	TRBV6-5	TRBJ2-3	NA	CASSQGYRGDTQYF	TGTGCCAGCAGTCAGGGATACCGAGGAGATACGCAGTATTTT
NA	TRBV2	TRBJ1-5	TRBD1	CASRDSYSNQPQHF	TGTGCCAGCCGGGACAGTTATAGCAATCAGCCCCAGCATTTT
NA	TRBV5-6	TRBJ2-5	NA	CASSLGRYRETQYF	TGTGCCAGCAGCTTGGGGAGGTACCGAGAGACCCAGTACTTC
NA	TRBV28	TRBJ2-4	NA	CASSSPPGVRKNIQYF	TGTGCCAGCAGTTCCCCCCCAGGGGTGCGCAAAAACATTCAGTACTTC
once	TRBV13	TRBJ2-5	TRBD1	CASSLAGTGETQYF	TGTGCCAGCAGCTTAGCTGGGACAGGGGAGACCCAGTACTTC
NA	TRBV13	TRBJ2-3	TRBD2	CASGSGVRTDTQYF	TGTGCCAGCGGAAGCGGGGTACGCACAGATACGCAGTATTTT
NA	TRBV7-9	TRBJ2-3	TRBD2	CASSTLLGREGVVDTQYF	TGTGCCAGCAGCACTCTTCTCGGGCGGGAGGGCGTGGTTGATACGCAGTATTTT
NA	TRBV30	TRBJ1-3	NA	CAWKARRGDFSGNTIYF	TGTGCATGGAAGGCACGGAGGGGAGACTTCTCTGGAAACACCATATATTTT
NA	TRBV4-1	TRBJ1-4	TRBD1	CASSQEGQGEELFF	TGCGCCAGCAGCCAAGAAGGACAGGGGGAAGAACTGTTTTTT
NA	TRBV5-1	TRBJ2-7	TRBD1	CASYSGTGGTYEQYF	TGCGCCAGCTACTCCGGGACAGGGGGCACCTACGAGCAGTACTTC
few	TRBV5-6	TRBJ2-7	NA	CASSSDSYEQYF	TGTGCCAGCAGCTCGGACAGCTACGAGCAGTACTTC
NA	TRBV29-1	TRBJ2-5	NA	CSVERETQYF	TGCAGCGTTGAACGGGAGACCCAGTACTTC
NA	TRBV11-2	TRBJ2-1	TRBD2	CASSYSGTSGSPEDNEQFF	TGTGCCAGCAGCTATTCTGGGACTAGCGGATCTCCGGAGGACAATGAGCAGTTCTTC
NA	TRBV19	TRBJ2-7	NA	CASSTGTSSYEQYF	TGTGCCAGTAGCACCGGGACTTCATCCTACGAGCAGTACTTC